This T cell receptor (beta chain) was documented in a study of post-analysis software for immune sequencing data. Study overall: Multiple sclerosis in the patients followed relapsing-remitting, secondary progressive and progressive-relapsing courses.

This CDR3 has 16 residues. Trimming shortened V by 3 bases and J by 7 bases, and 22 bases separated the two germline ends. Per germline, CDR1 DFQATT and CDR2 SNEGSKA (reference sequence). Worth noting for this clonotype: The antigen is unknown.

The TCR beta cDNA libraries carried unique molecular identifiers. Out of 1 to 10 million T cells, a few hundred thousand cDNA molecules were generated. TCRdb processed the PCR reads anew with MiXCR; each CDR3 protein has one entry. The repertoire holds 450,000 to 700,000 distinct CDR3 sequences, about 40% seen once, with around 1.7% in the top ten. Study-level results: Among about 5 TRBV segments more frequent in patients than controls were TRBV5-6, TRBV5-1 and TRBV20-1.

The chain carries TRBV20-1 and TRBJ2-1, with D tentatively TRBD2 (6 bases). The clonotype originates from a girl aged 10-17 years with multiple sclerosis. The sequencing sample was made of blood. The CDR3 region is CSARDARDLTRNEQFF. DNA of the CDR3: TGCAGTGCTAGGGACGCCCGGGACTTAACTAGAAATGAGCAGTTCTTC.